This TCR beta chain was documented in a study of T cell responses to AZD1222 COVID-19 vaccine. Study-level results: Reportedly, nearly half the spike-specific TCRs target unmutated variant regions. The sample set comprised mostly white British donors with more females, and clonal diversity was possibly underestimated. Elevations in Spike-specific TCR breadth and depth followed administration of two AZD1222 doses.

Between the trimmed V and J ends, which lost 5 bases and 0 bases, there was a span of 14 bases. The germline V gene has CDR1 LNHDA and CDR2 SQIVND (reference sequence). This CDR3 is 16 amino acids long. As for this clone: Antigen specificity is unknown.

TCRdb's table, derived via immunoSEQ multiplex PCR, lists solely in-frame clones and lacks some. The sample holds 55,000 to 70,000 clones, 60% to 85% seen once. The input for sequencing was peripheral blood, taken on day 0 of AZD1222 vaccination. The chain carries TRBV19 and TRBJ1-3, with D perhaps matching TRBD1 (6 bases). The clonotype was recovered from an adult in good health. The CDR3 loop reads CASSEAGAISGNTIYF. For the CDR3, the DNA is TGTGCCAGTAGTGAGGCAGGGGCCATCTCTGGAAACACCATATATTTT.